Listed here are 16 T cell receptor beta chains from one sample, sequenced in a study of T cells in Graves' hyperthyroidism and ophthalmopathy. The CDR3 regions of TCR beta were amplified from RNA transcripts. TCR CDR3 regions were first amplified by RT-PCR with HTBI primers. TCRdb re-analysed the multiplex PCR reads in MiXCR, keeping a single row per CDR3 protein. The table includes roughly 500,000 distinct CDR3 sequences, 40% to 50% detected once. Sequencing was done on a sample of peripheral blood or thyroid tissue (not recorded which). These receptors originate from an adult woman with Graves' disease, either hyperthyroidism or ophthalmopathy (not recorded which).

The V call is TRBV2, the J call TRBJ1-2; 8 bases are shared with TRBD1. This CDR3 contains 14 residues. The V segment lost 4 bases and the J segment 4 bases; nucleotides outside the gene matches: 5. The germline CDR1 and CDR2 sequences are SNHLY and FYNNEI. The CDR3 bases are TGTGCCAGCAGTGCCGCAGGGGGCTCCTATGGCTACACCTTC. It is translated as CASSAAGGSYGYTF. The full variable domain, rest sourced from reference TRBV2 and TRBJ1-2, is EPEVTQTPSHQVTQMGQEVILRCVPISNHLYFYWYRQILGQKVEFLVSFYNNEISEKSEIFDDQFSVERPDGSNFTLKIRSTKLEDSAMYFCASSAAGGSYGYTFGSGTRLTVV.

CDR3 sequence (DNA): TGTGCCAGTAGTCGGGACCACTCCTACAATGAGCAGTTCTTC. Translated: CASSRDHSYNEQFF. The chain combines TRBV19 with TRBJ2-1; D assignment may be TRBD1 or TRBD2 (5 bases each). The germline V gene has CDR1 LNHDA and CDR2 SQIVND (reference sequence). The CDR3 covers 14 residues. V was pared by 5 bases and J by 0 bases, with 8 bases between.

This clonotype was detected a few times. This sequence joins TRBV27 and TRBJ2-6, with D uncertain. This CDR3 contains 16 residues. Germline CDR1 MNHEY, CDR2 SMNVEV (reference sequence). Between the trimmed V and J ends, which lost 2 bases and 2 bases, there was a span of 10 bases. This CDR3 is CASSLIRVPGANVLTF. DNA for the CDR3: TGTGCCAGCAGTTTAATAAGAGTCCCTGGGGCCAACGTCCTGACTTTC.

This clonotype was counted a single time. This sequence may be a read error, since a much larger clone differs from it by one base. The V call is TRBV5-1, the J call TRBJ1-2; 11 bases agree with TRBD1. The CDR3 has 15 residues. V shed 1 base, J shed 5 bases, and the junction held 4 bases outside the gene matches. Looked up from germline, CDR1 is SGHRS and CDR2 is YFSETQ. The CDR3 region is CASSLRTGGAYGYTF. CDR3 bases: TGCGCCAGCAGCTTGAGGACAGGGGGCGCTTATGGCTACACCTTC.

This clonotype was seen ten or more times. The chain's CDR3 is CASSQDADRAPVGSYF. CDR3 bases: TGTGCCAGCAGCCAAGATGCGGACAGGGCTCCGGTGGGGTCATACTTC. This chain connects TRBV4-2 to TRBJ2-7; 8 positions agree with TRBD1. Germline CDR1 and CDR2: LGHNA and YNFKEQ. The CDR3 sequence is 16 residues long. Trimming at V came to 0 bases and at J to 13 bases, leaving 17 bases not matched to a gene.

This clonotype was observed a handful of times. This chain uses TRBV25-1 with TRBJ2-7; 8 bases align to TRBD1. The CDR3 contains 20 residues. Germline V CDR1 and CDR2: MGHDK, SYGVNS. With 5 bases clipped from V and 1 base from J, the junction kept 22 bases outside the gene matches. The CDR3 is CASSPISGGQEGLPSYEQYF. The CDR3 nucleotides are TGTGCCAGCAGTCCTATTAGTGGGGGACAGGAAGGTCTTCCTTCCTACGAGCAGTACTTC.

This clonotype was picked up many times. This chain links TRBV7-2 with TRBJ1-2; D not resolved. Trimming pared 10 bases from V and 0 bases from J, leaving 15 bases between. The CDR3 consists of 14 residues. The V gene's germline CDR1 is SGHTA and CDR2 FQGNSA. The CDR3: CATASGGTNYGYTF. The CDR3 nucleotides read TGTGCCACCGCCTCCGGTGGGACTAACTATGGCTACACCTTC. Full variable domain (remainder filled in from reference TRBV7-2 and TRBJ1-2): GAGVSQSPSNKVTEKGKDVELRCDPISGHTALYWYRQSLGQGLEFLIYFQGNSAPDKSGLPSDRFSAERTGGSVSTLTIQRTQQEDSAVYLCATASGGTNYGYTFGSGTRLTVV.

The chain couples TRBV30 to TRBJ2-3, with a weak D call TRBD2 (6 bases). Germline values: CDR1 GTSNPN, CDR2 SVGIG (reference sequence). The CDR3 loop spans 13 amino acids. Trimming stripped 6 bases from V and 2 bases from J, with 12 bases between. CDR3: CACAREPTDTQYF. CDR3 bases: TGTGCCTGTGCGCGGGAACCCACAGATACGCAGTATTTT.

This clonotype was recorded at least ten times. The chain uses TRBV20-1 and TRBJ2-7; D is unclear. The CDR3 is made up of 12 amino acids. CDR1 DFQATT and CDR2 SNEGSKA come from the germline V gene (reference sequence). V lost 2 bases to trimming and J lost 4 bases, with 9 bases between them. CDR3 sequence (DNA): TGCAGTGCTAGACGAGTGGAATACGAGCAGTACTTC. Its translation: CSARRVEYEQYF.

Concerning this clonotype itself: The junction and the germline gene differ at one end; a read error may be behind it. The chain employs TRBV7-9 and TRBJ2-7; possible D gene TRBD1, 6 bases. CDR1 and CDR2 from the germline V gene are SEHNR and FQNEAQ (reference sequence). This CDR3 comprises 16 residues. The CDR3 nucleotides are TGCGCCAGCAGCCAAGTTTCCGGGACACCCTTGGGCGAGCAGTACTTC. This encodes CASSQVSGTPLGEQYF.

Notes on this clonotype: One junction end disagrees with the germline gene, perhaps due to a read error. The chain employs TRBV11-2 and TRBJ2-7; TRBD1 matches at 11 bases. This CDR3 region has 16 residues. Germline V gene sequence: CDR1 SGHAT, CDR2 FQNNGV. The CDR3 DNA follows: TGTGCCAGCAGCACGGACAGGGGGCAGGGTGGCTACGAGCAGTACTTT. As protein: CASSTDRGQGGYEQYF.

The CDR3 bases are TGTGCCAGCGACTGGCGTCCTCAAGAGACCCAGTACTTC. Translation: CASDWRPQETQYF. The V and J genes are TRBV24-1 and TRBJ2-5; D is ambiguous. Trimming removed 11 bases from V and 2 bases from J, with 14 bases in between. The germline V gene has CDR1 KGHDR and CDR2 SFDVKD. The CDR3 length is 13 residues.

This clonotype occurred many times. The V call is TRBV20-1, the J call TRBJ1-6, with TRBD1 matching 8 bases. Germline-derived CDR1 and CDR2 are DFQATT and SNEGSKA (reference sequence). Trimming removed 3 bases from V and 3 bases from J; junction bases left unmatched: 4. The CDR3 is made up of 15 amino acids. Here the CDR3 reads CSARGGQVYNSPLHF. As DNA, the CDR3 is TGCAGTGCTAGGGGGGGACAGGTCTATAATTCACCCCTCCACTTT.

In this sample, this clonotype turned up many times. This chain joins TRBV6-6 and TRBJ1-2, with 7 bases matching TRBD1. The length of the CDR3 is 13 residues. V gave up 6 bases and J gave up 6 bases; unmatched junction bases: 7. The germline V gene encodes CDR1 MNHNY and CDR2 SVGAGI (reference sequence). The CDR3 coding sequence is TGTGCCAGCAGGCTTGACAGGGCGAATGGCTACACCTTC. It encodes CASRLDRANGYTF.

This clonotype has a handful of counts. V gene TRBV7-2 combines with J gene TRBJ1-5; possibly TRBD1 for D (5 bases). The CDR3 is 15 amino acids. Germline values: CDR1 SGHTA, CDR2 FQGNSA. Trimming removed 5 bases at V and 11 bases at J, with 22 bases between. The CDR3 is CASSKGTSGQETQHF. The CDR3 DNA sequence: TGTGCCAGCAGCAAGGGGACTAGCGGACAAGAGACCCAGCATTTT.

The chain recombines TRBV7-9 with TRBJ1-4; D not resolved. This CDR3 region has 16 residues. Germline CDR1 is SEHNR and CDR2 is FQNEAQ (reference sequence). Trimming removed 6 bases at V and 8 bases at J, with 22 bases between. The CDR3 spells CASRFSTALGNEKLFF. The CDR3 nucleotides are TGTGCCAGCAGATTTTCCACCGCGTTGGGTAACGAAAAACTGTTTTTT.